What follows are 27 T cell receptor beta chains derived from one specimen sequenced in a study of cytomegalovirus exposure and HLA in healthy donors. Researchers ran the PCR with 60 Vbeta and 13 Jbeta primers. Clones were sequenced by immunoSEQ multiplex PCR, and TCRdb holds only the in-frame ones, with some missing. The sample lists 130,000 to 150,000 clones; about 82% were seen once. Sequenced: PBMCs. The receptors stem from a woman in her 40s in good health and CMV-seropositive.

V is TRBV6-1 and J is TRBJ1-3; D ambiguous. V was cut by 8 bases and J by 0 bases, with 11 bases left in between. CDR1 is MNHNS, CDR2 SASEGT, per germline. The length of the CDR3 is 14 residues. This chain's CDR3 is CASCPGGSGNTIYF. The CDR3 coding sequence is TGTGCCAGCTGCCCGGGTGGCTCTGGAAACACCATATATTTT.

The chain carries TRBV28 and TRBJ1-4; D unclear. The germline V gene encodes CDR1 MDHEN and CDR2 SYDVKM. The CDR3 loop spans 15 amino acids. The ends were cut back, 6 bases at V and 7 bases at J, with 18 bases in the middle. Written as DNA, the CDR3 is TGTGCCAGCAGACTAGCGGATAAGAGCGTTGAAAAACTGTTTTTT. It specifies CASRLADKSVEKLFF.

The V gene is TRBV7-9, the J gene TRBJ2-1; D is possibly TRBD1 (5 bases). V was clipped by 5 bases and J by 9 bases, with 8 bases between them. The germline V gene encodes CDR1 SEHNR and CDR2 FQNEAQ (reference sequence). The CDR3 runs 11 residues. Written as DNA, the CDR3 is TGTGCCAGCAGCCCACAGGCTGAGCAGTTCTTC. This translates into CASSPQAEQFF.

The CDR3 region has the DNA TGTGCCAGTAGCCCAAGGGGGCAGGGTAGGAATGAGCAGTTCTTC. The encoded protein is CASSPRGQGRNEQFF. The rearrangement joins TRBV19 to TRBJ2-1; 7 nucleotides align to TRBD1. CDR3 length equals 15 residues. Per germline, CDR1 LNHDA and CDR2 SQIVND (reference sequence). Trimming took 6 bases from V and 7 from J; bases not matched to a gene: 12.

The V gene is TRBV27, the J gene TRBJ2-4; 9 bases align to TRBD2. This CDR3 contains 22 residues. The germline V gene has CDR1 MNHEY and CDR2 SMNVEV (reference sequence). V shed 5 bases and J 1 base; nucleotides not matched to a gene: 24. CDR3 amino acids: CASSPIPPSGVDPPGAKNIQYF. The CDR3 bases are TGTGCCAGCAGTCCCATCCCCCCTAGCGGGGTGGACCCGCCGGGGGCCAAAAACATTCAGTACTTC.

The V call is TRBV5-1, the J call TRBJ2-7; 7 bases line up with TRBD1. The germline V gene encodes CDR1 SGHRS and CDR2 YFSETQ. This CDR3 has 14 amino acids. The junction had 5 bases not matched to a gene; V was cut back by 4 bases and J by 1 base. The CDR3, as DNA: TGCGCCAGCAGCCCTAGGGGGCTTTCCTACGAGCAGTACTTC. This sequence encodes CASSPRGLSYEQYF.

The chain is built from TRBV9 and TRBJ2-7; D not resolved. V lost 3 bases and J 0 bases, leaving 4 bases between the germline ends. CDR1 and CDR2 from the germline V gene are SGDLS and YYNGEE. This CDR3 contains 12 residues. The CDR3 sequence is CASSGSSYEQYF. The CDR3 DNA sequence: TGTGCCAGCAGCGGGAGCTCCTACGAGCAGTACTTC.

J is TRBJ2-1 and V is TRBV7-2, with TRBD1 identical over 7 bases. The germline V gene has CDR1 SGHTA and CDR2 FQGNSA. Losses at the gene ends were 3 bases for V and 9 bases for J; bases not matched to a gene: 2. The CDR3 consists of 12 residues. CDR3: CASSFSGGEQFF. The CDR3 bases are TGTGCCAGCAGCTTCTCAGGGGGTGAGCAGTTCTTC.

The CDR3: CASSLGSRADTQYF. DNA of the CDR3: TGTGCCAGCAGCTTAGGTAGCAGGGCAGATACGCAGTATTTT. This rearrangement joins TRBV7-3 to TRBJ2-3, with a weak D call TRBD1 (5 bases). The ends were cut back, 2 bases at V and 4 bases at J, with 10 bases in the middle. Germline V CDR1 and CDR2: SGHTA, FQGTGA. The CDR3 runs to 14 residues.

This chain joins TRBV4-3 and TRBJ1-2, with a tentative D call TRBD1 (5 bases). The V end was cut by 0 bases, the J end by 4 bases, with 12 bases between. CDR3 length: 15 amino acids. CDR1 and CDR2 from the germline V gene are LGHNA and YSLEER. CDR3 sequence: CASSQDRAGIYGYTF. The CDR3 coding sequence is TGCGCCAGCAGCCAAGATAGGGCAGGGATCTATGGCTACACCTTC.

The CDR3 DNA reads TGTGCCAGCAGCAGTCAACAGGGGGGAGGCTACACCTTC. Translating it yields CASSSQQGGGYTF. The V call is TRBV7-3, the J call TRBJ1-2; 8 bases align to TRBD1. The V gene end was trimmed by 5 bases and the J gene end by 8 bases; junction bases not matched to a gene: 7. CDR3 length: 13 amino acids. The germline V gene has CDR1 SGHTA and CDR2 FQGTGA.

The CDR3 reads CASRDRGAFREAFF. CDR3 nucleotide sequence: TGTGCCAGCCGGGACAGGGGCGCCTTTAGAGAAGCTTTCTTT. This chain joins TRBV2 and TRBJ1-1; 10 bases map to TRBD1. This CDR3 has 14 amino acids. V was clipped by 8 bases and J by 8 bases; unmatched bases: 11. CDR1 and CDR2 (germline): SNHLY, FYNNEI. Variable domain in full (rest from reference TRBV2 and TRBJ1-1): EPEVTQTPSHQVTQMGQEVILRCVPISNHLYFYWYRQILGQKVEFLVSFYNNEISEKSEIFDDQFSVERPDGSNFTLKIRSTKLEDSAMYFCASRDRGAFREAFFGQGTRLTVV.

This chain uses TRBV6-5 with TRBJ1-1, with a weak D call TRBD1 (5 bases). V lost 7 bases, J lost 4 bases, and 16 bases lay in between. The CDR3 contains 14 residues. Germline V lookup: CDR1 MNHEY, CDR2 SVGAGI. The CDR3 protein is CASTISGGGTEAFF. CDR3 coding DNA: TGTGCCAGCACCATTTCTGGGGGGGGCACTGAAGCTTTCTTT.

The count of this clone is one. V and J are TRBV5-1 and TRBJ2-3, with 7 bases that match TRBD1. Germline-derived CDR1 and CDR2 are SGHRS and YFSETQ. The CDR3 has 13 residues. V was clipped by 0 bases and J by 10 bases; unmatched bases: 5. The CDR3 DNA reads TGCGCCAGCAGCTTGGGACAGGGCTGGTCGCAGTATTTT. Translated: CASSLGQGWSQYF.

This clone was seen just once. Other DNA sequences within the sample encode an identical CDR3. The chain has TRBV4-1 and TRBJ1-1, with 9 positions matching TRBD1. The J segment lost 11 bases and the V segment lost 1 base, leaving 14 bases of the junction unmatched. Germline-derived CDR1 and CDR2 are MGHRA and YSYEKL. The length of the CDR3 is 16 residues. The CDR3 here is CASSQGLTGGYRGAFF. In nucleotides, the CDR3 is TGCGCCAGCAGCCAAGGATTAACAGGGGGCTATCGCGGGGCTTTCTTT.

The chain has TRBV7-2 and TRBJ2-3, with no clear D. Per the germline V gene, CDR1 is SGHTA and CDR2 is FQGNSA. The CDR3 is 16 residues long. V lost 1 base and J lost 1, with 12 bases in between. CDR3 protein: CASSLDSPFGTDTQYF. In DNA form, the CDR3 reads TGTGCCAGCAGCTTAGACTCCCCCTTCGGCACAGATACGCAGTATTTT.

The sample holds a few counts of this clone. The chain recombines TRBV30 with TRBJ2-1, with D maybe TRBD2 (6 bases). The germline gives CDR1 GTSNPN, CDR2 SVGIG (reference sequence). The CDR3 length is 15 residues. The V end was cut by 4 bases, the J end by 0 bases, with 13 bases between. The CDR3 here is CAWIGGANSYNEQFF. The CDR3 DNA follows: TGTGCCTGGATAGGCGGGGCGAACTCCTACAATGAGCAGTTCTTC. Filled out from reference TRBV30 and TRBJ2-1, the complete variable domain reads SQTIHQWPATLVQPVGSPLSLECTVEGTSNPNLYWYRQAAGRGLQLLFYSVGIGQISSEVPQNLSASRPQDRQFILSSKKLLLSDSGFYLCAWIGGANSYNEQFFGPGTRLTVL.

The chain uses TRBV9 and TRBJ2-2; the D is unclear. Germline V gives CDR1 SGDLS, CDR2 YYNGEE. Trimming left V 4 bases short and J 3 bases short, with 4 bases between. The CDR3 spans 12 residues. The CDR3 loop is CASSPDTGELFF. For the CDR3, the DNA is TGTGCCAGCAGCCCAGACACCGGGGAGCTGTTTTTT.

This chain joins TRBV9 and TRBJ2-7; no reliable D call. Trimming took 3 bases from V and 6 from J, leaving 19 bases between them. This CDR3 has 15 residues. Germline CDR1 is SGDLS and CDR2 is YYNGEE. CDR3 DNA sequence: TGTGCCAGCAGCGCAACAATGACTGTTCCATCCGAGCAGTACTTC. As protein: CASSATMTVPSEQYF.

This clone was observed a single time. The chain links TRBV28 to TRBJ2-7, with 7 bases aligning to TRBD1. Trimming took 7 bases from V and 0 from J; bases not matched to a gene: 12. The CDR3 is made up of 16 amino acids. The germline V gene encodes CDR1 MDHEN and CDR2 SYDVKM. CDR3 DNA: TGTGCCAGCACCAACCTCGGGACAGTCCGCTCCTACGAGCAGTACTTC. Translating gives CASTNLGTVRSYEQYF.

The chain carries TRBV19 and TRBJ2-2, with 10 nucleotides matching TRBD2. CDR1 and CDR2 (germline): LNHDA, SQIVND (reference sequence). The CDR3 spans 17 residues. After removal of 5 bases from V and 3 bases from J, the junction contained 9 bases not matched to a gene. CDR3 DNA sequence: TGTGCCAGTAGTTCCCCTAGCGGGAGAGGCGACACCGGGGAGCTGTTTTTT. The encoded protein is CASSSPSGRGDTGELFF.

The chain is built from TRBV5-1 and TRBJ1-3; D gene unclear. The CDR3 has 14 residues. The germline V gene has CDR1 SGHRS and CDR2 YFSETQ. Trimming removed 0 bases from V and 0 bases from J, with 4 bases in between. CDR3 DNA sequence: TGCGCCAGCAGCTTGGGGGCCTCTGGAAACACCATATATTTT. Its translation is CASSLGASGNTIYF.

The chain is built from TRBV7-8 and TRBJ2-3, with 11 bases lining up with TRBD2. After removal of 4 bases from V and 2 bases from J, the junction contained 8 bases not matched to a gene. Per germline, CDR1 SGHVS and CDR2 FQNEAQ. The CDR3 sequence is 17 residues long. CDR3 nucleotides: TGTGCCAGCAGCTCCCGACTAGCGGGACTCTACACAGATACGCAGTATTTT. Its protein product is CASSSRLAGLYTDTQYF.

The gene calls are TRBV6-1 and TRBJ2-5, with 16 bases fitting TRBD2. J gave up 5 bases and V 3 bases, and 6 bases lay outside the gene matches. There are 17 residues in the CDR3. Germline CDR1 and CDR2: MNHNS and SASEGT. CDR3 sequence (DNA): TGTGCCAGCAGTGAGGGGACTAGCGGGGGGGCGAGGGAGACCCAGTACTTC. This translates into CASSEGTSGGARETQYF.

This chain joins TRBV28 and TRBJ2-7; TRBD2 aligns across 8 bases. The germline V gene has CDR1 MDHEN and CDR2 SYDVKM. V gave up 6 bases and J gave up 5 bases; unmatched junction bases: 12. The CDR3 contains 15 residues. CDR3 protein: CASSGWREVSDEQYF. The DNA of the CDR3 is TGTGCCAGCAGCGGTTGGCGGGAGGTCTCGGACGAGCAGTACTTC.

The V call is TRBV5-1, the J call TRBJ2-3, with 8 positions matching TRBD2. CDR3 length equals 15 residues. The J segment lost 1 base and the V segment lost 6 bases, leaving 7 bases of the junction unmatched. Germline-derived CDR1 and CDR2 are SGHRS and YFSETQ. CDR3 amino acids: CASTPREGGTDTQYF. The CDR3 region has the DNA TGCGCCAGCACCCCCCGGGAGGGGGGCACAGATACGCAGTATTTT. The whole variable domain, remainder taken from reference TRBV5-1 and TRBJ2-3, is KAGVTQTPRYLIKTRGQQVTLSCSPISGHRSVSWYQQTPGQGLQFLFEYFSETQRNKGNFPGRFSGRQFSNSRSEMNVSTLELGDSALYLCASTPREGGTDTQYFGPGTRLTVL.

The J gene is TRBJ1-2, the V gene TRBV7-9, with unresolved D. The CDR3 covers 15 residues. Germline loops: CDR1 SEHNR, CDR2 FQNEAQ (reference sequence). The V end was cut by 5 bases, the J end by 4 bases, with 17 bases between. CDR3 sequence reads: CASSPTVRSSYGYTF. The CDR3 nucleotides are TGTGCCAGCAGCCCTACGGTTAGATCCTCCTATGGCTACACCTTC.